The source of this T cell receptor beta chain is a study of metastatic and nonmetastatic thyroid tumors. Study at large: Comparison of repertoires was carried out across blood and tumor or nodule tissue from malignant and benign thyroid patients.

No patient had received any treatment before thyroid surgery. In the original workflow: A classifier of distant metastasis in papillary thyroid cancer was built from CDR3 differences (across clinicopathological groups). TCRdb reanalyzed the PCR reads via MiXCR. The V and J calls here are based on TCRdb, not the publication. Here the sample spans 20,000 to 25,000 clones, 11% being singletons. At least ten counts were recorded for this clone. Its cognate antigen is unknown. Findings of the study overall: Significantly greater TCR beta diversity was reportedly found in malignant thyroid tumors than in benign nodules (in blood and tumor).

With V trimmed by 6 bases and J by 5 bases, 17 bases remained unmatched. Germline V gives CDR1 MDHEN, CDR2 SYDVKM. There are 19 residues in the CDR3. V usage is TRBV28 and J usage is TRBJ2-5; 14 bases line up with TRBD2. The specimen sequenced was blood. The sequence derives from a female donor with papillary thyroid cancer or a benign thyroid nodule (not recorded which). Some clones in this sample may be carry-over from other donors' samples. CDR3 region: CASSPGTSGSAQWGETQYF. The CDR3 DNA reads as TGTGCCAGCAGCCCAGGGACTAGCGGGAGTGCGCAATGGGGGGAGACCCAGTACTTC.